This TCR beta chain originates from a study of blood T cell repertoires in COVID-19. Study details: Italy, Spain and the United States were the sources of the convalescent and acute COVID-19 samples.

Original handling: Reference gene primer amplification gave nucleated cell count estimates. This table comes from immunoSEQ multiplex PCR, and its TCRdb copy is limited to in-frame clones, with some not included. V and J calls and clone size follow that table, whereas D and trimming were derived from the DNA. This table has around 81,000 clones, 65% to 90% appearing once. The CDR3 loop spans 16 amino acids. Germline lookup yields CDR1 LNHDA and CDR2 SQIVND (reference sequence). V lost 2 bases and J 10 bases, leaving 21 bases between the germline ends. This sequence joins TRBV19 and TRBJ1-5; the D gene is possibly TRBD1 (5 bases). The sequence derives from a man at least 80 years old with acute or convalescent COVID-19. The sample was peripheral blood. DNA for the CDR3: TGTGCCAGTAGTATACGTCCGGGACTGAGCAGTTTTCCCCAGCATTTT. This gives the protein CASSIRPGLSSFPQHF. Combining the CDR3 with reference TRBV19 and TRBJ1-5 gives the whole variable domain DGGITQSPKYLFRKEGQNVTLSCEQNLNHDAMYWYRQDPGQGLRLIYYSQIVNDFQKGDIAEGYSVSREKKESFPLTVTSAQKNPTAFYLCASSIRPGLSSFPQHFGDGTRLSIL.